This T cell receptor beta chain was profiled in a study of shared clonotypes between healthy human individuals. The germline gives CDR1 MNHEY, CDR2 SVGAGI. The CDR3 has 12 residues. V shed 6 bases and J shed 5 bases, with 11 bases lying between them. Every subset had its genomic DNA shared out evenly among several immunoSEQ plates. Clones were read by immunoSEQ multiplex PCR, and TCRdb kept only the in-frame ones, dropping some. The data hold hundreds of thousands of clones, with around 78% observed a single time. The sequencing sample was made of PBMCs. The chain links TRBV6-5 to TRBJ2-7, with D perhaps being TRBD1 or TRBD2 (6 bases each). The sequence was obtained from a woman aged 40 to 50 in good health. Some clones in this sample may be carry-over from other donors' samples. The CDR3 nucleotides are TGTGCCAGCAGGGGGGGCTACCACGAGCAGTACTTC. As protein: CASRGGYHEQYF.